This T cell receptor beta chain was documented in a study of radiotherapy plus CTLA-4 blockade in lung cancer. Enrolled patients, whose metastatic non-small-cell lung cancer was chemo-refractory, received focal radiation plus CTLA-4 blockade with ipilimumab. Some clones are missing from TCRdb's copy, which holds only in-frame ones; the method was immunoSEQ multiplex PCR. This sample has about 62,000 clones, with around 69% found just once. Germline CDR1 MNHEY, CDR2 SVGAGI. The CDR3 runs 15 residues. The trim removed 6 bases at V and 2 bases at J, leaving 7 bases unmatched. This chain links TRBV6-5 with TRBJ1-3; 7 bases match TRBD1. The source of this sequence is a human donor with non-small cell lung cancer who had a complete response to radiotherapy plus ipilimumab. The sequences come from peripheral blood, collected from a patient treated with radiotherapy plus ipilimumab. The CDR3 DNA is TGTGCCAGCAGCCCCCTTGGGACAGCTGGAAACACCATATATTTT. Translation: CASSPLGTAGNTIYF.